This paragraph covers one TCR beta chain sequence. Method: immunoSEQ multiplex PCR; TCRdb's copy keeps in-frame clones and lacks some. The sample holds roughly 500,000 clones, 75% to 85% seen once. From germline, CDR1 is PRHDT and CDR2 FYEKMQ (reference sequence). The CDR3 extends over 16 amino acids. With 5 bases clipped from V and 7 bases from J, the junction kept 12 bases outside the gene matches. This record belongs to a study of shared T cell receptors in the human thymus. These data also formed part of another study, on human thymus T cells. That paper adds: Resections from corrective heart surgery provided thymus tissue. The authors found apparently biased V and J gene usage in thymic and blood repertoires. Thymic repertoires overlap heavily among unrelated individuals, related research has reported.

What was sequenced was thymocytes. The sequence was collected from a boy less than two years old with a congenital heart defect. The rearrangement links TRBV13 to TRBJ2-1, with 9 bases matching TRBD2. The CDR3 loop reads CASSPGASGAWNEQFF. For the CDR3, the DNA is TGTGCCAGCAGCCCGGGAGCTAGCGGGGCGTGGAATGAGCAGTTCTTC.